The following is a TCR beta chain sequence with its context. This CDR3 contains 23 residues. This entry is derived from a study of shared clonotypes between healthy human individuals. This table comes from immunoSEQ multiplex PCR, and its TCRdb copy is limited to in-frame clones, with some not included. There are about 2 million clones in the sample; 95% occur only once, and 0.1% to 0.15% lies in the top ten. This chain connects TRBV21-1 to TRBJ2-7; TRBD2 is taken as the D call from the table, unchecked against the DNA. TRBV21-1 is classified as a pseudogene. Source material: naive CD4+ T cells sorted from blood. Documented subset: CD45RA+ positively selected. This clonotype was obtained from a man between 18 and 29 years old in good health. The CDR3 reads CASSKEAPYVRRGGRASSYEQYF. The CDR3 coding sequence is TGTGCCAGCAGCAAAGAGGCCCCCTACGTGAGAAGGGGCGGGAGAGCGAGCTCCTACGAGCAGTACTTC.